This entry lists 3 T cell receptor beta chains sequenced from one sample in a study of T cell changes during pregnancy in multiple sclerosis. The assay was immunoSEQ multiplex PCR, and TCRdb's table has in-frame clones only and misses some. The sample holds over 90,000 clones, approximately 93% seen once. The sequences come from peripheral blood, collected after pregnancy. Source of these receptors: a female donor with multiple sclerosis, enrolled in a pregnancy study.

The chain is built from TRBV2 and TRBJ1-1, with D unresolved. Germline values: CDR1 SNHLY, CDR2 FYNNEI. This CDR3 has 13 amino acids. V lost 5 bases and J 0 bases, leaving 7 bases between the germline ends. For the CDR3, the DNA is TGTGCCAGCAGTAGAGGGATGAACACTGAAGCTTTCTTT. Amino acid sequence: CASSRGMNTEAFF.

The V call is TRBV19, the J call TRBJ1-1; 9 nucleotides line up with TRBD1. Trimming at V came to 7 bases and at J to 1 base, leaving 7 bases not matched to a gene. Germline CDR1 and CDR2: LNHDA and SQIVND (reference sequence). This CDR3 contains 15 residues. CDR3 coding DNA: TGTGCCAGTACCAAGGGGACAGGGTGGAACACTGAAGCTTTCTTT. Residues: CASTKGTGWNTEAFF. Full variable domain (missing parts from reference TRBV19 and TRBJ1-1): DGGITQSPKYLFRKEGQNVTLSCEQNLNHDAMYWYRQDPGQGLRLIYYSQIVNDFQKGDIAEGYSVSREKKESFPLTVTSAQKNPTAFYLCASTKGTGWNTEAFFGQGTRLTVV.

The chain couples TRBV29-1 to TRBJ1-1; TRBD1 matches at 8 bases. The length of the CDR3 is 14 residues. V lost 7 bases and J lost 6; bases outside the gene matches: 13. Germline assignment: CDR1 SQVTM and CDR2 ANQGSEA. In nucleotides, the CDR3 is TGCAGCGCCTTAGGGTCCCAGGGGGCTGCTGAAGCTTTCTTT. This sequence encodes CSALGSQGAAEAFF.